These 18 T cell receptor beta chains originate from one sample sequenced in a study of T cells in localized non-small cell lung cancer. Measured with immunoSEQ multiplex PCR; TCRdb has only the in-frame clones, and not every one. The top ten clones hold more than 15% of a sample with tens of thousands of clones, roughly 84% of them seen once. This material consisted of PBMCs, taken before any cancer treatment. These receptors were collected from a woman aged 35 to 70 with stage II squamous cell lung carcinoma.

This clone was seen a few times. As DNA, the CDR3 is TGTGCCGGTACTCCCGGGACTAGCGCAACCGGGGAGCTGTTTTTT. It codes for CAGTPGTSATGELFF. This chain links TRBV6-1 with TRBJ2-2; TRBD2 agrees at 10 bases. V dropped 11 bases and J dropped 5; count of bases not matched to a gene: 11. Germline CDR1 MNHNS, CDR2 SASEGT. There are 15 residues in the CDR3.

The chain carries TRBV6-5 and TRBJ1-2; D is ambiguous. The V and J ends lost 4 bases and 2 bases respectively, with 8 bases between them. The CDR3 contains 13 residues. The germline gives CDR1 MNHEY, CDR2 SVGAGI. The CDR3 reads CASSSRVNYGYTF. As DNA, the CDR3 is TGTGCCAGCAGTTCCCGCGTCAACTATGGCTACACCTTC.

The chain couples TRBV7-2 to TRBJ2-3; 11 nucleotides match TRBD2. J lost 3 bases, V lost 2 bases, and 7 bases had no gene match. Germline lookup yields CDR1 SGHTA and CDR2 FQGNSA. The CDR3 consists of 17 residues. This CDR3 reads CASSLRSASGRTDTQYF. CDR3 in DNA: TGTGCCAGCAGCTTACGGTCGGCTAGCGGGAGGACAGATACGCAGTATTTT. The entire variable domain, with the rest obtained from reference TRBV7-2 and TRBJ2-3, is as follows: GAGVSQSPSNKVTEKGKDVELRCDPISGHTALYWYRQSLGQGLEFLIYFQGNSAPDKSGLPSDRFSAERTGGSVSTLTIQRTQQEDSAVYLCASSLRSASGRTDTQYFGPGTRLTVL.

The chain carries TRBV9 and TRBJ2-7, with D possibly matching TRBD1 (6 bases). The V end was cut by 4 bases, the J end by 3 bases, with 14 bases between. This CDR3 has 14 residues. The germline gives CDR1 SGDLS, CDR2 YYNGEE. CDR3 bases: TGTGCCAGCAGCCCTGGACAGCATCACTACGAGCAGTACTTC. Translated, it gives CASSPGQHHYEQYF.

A few counts support this clone. The genes are TRBV6-6 and TRBJ1-1; the match to TRBD1 covers 7 bases. With 2 bases clipped from V and 5 bases from J, the junction kept 11 bases outside the gene matches. Germline V CDR1 and CDR2: MNHNY, SVGAGI (reference sequence). This CDR3 spans 16 amino acids. CDR3 coding DNA: TGTGCCAGCAGTTACGCCCCCCGACAGGGTCGTACTGAAGCTTTCTTT. Its protein is CASSYAPRQGRTEAFF.

The CDR3 region is CASSPDRATNEKLFF. The DNA for the CDR3 is TGTGCCAGCAGCCCAGACAGGGCAACTAATGAAAAACTGTTTTTT. The J gene is TRBJ1-4, the V gene TRBV2, with 7 bases matching TRBD1. CDR1 is SNHLY and CDR2 is FYNNEI in the germline V gene. V lost 6 bases, J lost 0 bases, and 4 bases stayed unmatched. CDR3 length equals 15 residues.

This clone was detected only a few times. The genes are TRBV5-1 and TRBJ1-4; D is ambiguous. This CDR3 has 14 amino acids. CDR1 and CDR2 from the germline V gene are SGHRS and YFSETQ. Trimming stripped 4 bases from V and 3 bases from J, with 10 bases between. Here the CDR3 reads CASSLERANEKLFF. CDR3 nucleotide sequence: TGCGCCAGCAGCCTGGAGAGGGCTAATGAAAAACTGTTTTTT. The full variable domain, rest sourced from reference TRBV5-1 and TRBJ1-4, is KAGVTQTPRYLIKTRGQQVTLSCSPISGHRSVSWYQQTPGQGLQFLFEYFSETQRNKGNFPGRFSGRQFSNSRSEMNVSTLELGDSALYLCASSLERANEKLFFGSGTQLSVL.

The chain uses TRBV9 and TRBJ2-1; TRBD2 matches 12 bases. This CDR3 is built from 19 residues. Germline V CDR1 and CDR2: SGDLS, YYNGEE. Trimming took 0 bases from V and 6 from J; bases not matched to a gene: 13. This chain's CDR3 is CASSVATVTSGSYGNEQFF. The CDR3 nucleotides read TGTGCCAGCAGCGTAGCTACTGTGACTAGCGGGAGTTACGGCAATGAGCAGTTCTTC.

V is TRBV27 and J is TRBJ2-5; 8 bases are shared with TRBD1. The J call may be mistaken, given a closer DNA end match to TRBJ2-7. Germline V gene data show CDR1 as MNHEY and CDR2 as SMNVEV (reference sequence). CDR3 size: 14 residues. CDR3 sequence reads: CASRRSGQAYEQYF. The CDR3 nucleotides are TGTGCCAGCAGGCGGTCGGGACAGGCGTACGAGCAGTACTTC.

V usage is TRBV25-1 and J usage is TRBJ2-3; D may correspond to TRBD1 or TRBD2 (5 bases each). Per the germline V gene, CDR1 is MGHDK and CDR2 is SYGVNS. Trimming pared 1 base from V and 6 bases from J, leaving 17 bases between. This CDR3 has 16 residues. The CDR3 spells CASSESGPWRGDTQYF. The CDR3 region has the DNA TGTGCCAGCAGTGAATCGGGACCCTGGAGAGGGGATACGCAGTATTTT.

The chain combines TRBV7-8 with TRBJ1-2; D unresolved. Trimming pared 5 bases from V and 8 bases from J, leaving 12 bases between. Looked up from germline, CDR1 is SGHVS and CDR2 is FQNEAQ. The CDR3 loop spans 12 amino acids. CDR3 residues: CASSLDLGGYTF. The CDR3, as DNA: TGTGCCAGCAGCCTAGACCTGGGGGGCTACACCTTC.

The V gene is TRBV4-2, the J gene TRBJ2-1; the D gene is possibly TRBD1 (5 bases). V lost 0 bases to trimming and J lost 0 bases, with 18 bases between them. This CDR3 is 19 amino acids long. Germline CDR1 and CDR2: LGHNA and YNFKEQ. CDR3 loop: CASSQELQGLMSSYNEQFF. CDR3 sequence (DNA): TGTGCCAGCAGCCAAGAGCTCCAGGGATTGATGAGCTCCTACAATGAGCAGTTCTTC.

V usage is TRBV7-2 and J usage is TRBJ1-2; perhaps TRBD1 as D (5 bases). Germline-derived CDR1 and CDR2 are SGHTA and FQGNSA. The CDR3 totals 13 residues. V gave up 6 bases and J gave up 8 bases, with 16 bases separating them. The CDR3 sequence: CASRDGVRGGYTF. The CDR3 DNA reads TGTGCCAGCAGGGACGGAGTGAGGGGAGGCTACACCTTC.

This sequence joins TRBV5-8 and TRBJ2-4; possibly TRBD2 for D (5 bases). The CDR3 covers 15 residues. Trimming removed 4 bases from V and 1 base from J, with 12 bases in between. Looked up from germline, CDR1 is SGHTS and CDR2 is YDEGEE. DNA of the CDR3: TGTGCCAGCAGCGCGGGCTATCAGGCCAAAAACATTCAGTACTTC. As protein: CASSAGYQAKNIQYF.

J is TRBJ1-1 and V is TRBV21-1; TRBD1 is the table's D call and was not checked against the DNA. TRBV21-1 is a pseudogene locus. This CDR3 comprises 13 residues. CDR3 in amino acids: CASGGQGLSGAFF. The CDR3 DNA follows: TGTGCCAGCGGGGGACAGGGGCTGTCGGGGGCTTTCTTT.

This clone was seen a handful of times. The chain couples TRBV4-2 to TRBJ2-2; 10 positions match TRBD2. The CDR3 is made up of 15 amino acids. Trimming took 5 bases from V and 6 from J; bases not matched to a gene: 6. CDR1 and CDR2 from the germline V gene are LGHNA and YNFKEQ. CDR3 residues: CASSAGTSDSGELFF. The CDR3, as DNA: TGTGCCAGCAGCGCCGGGACTAGCGATTCCGGGGAGCTGTTTTTT.

The genes are TRBV29-1 and TRBJ2-1; 9 bases fit TRBD2. V was pared by 8 bases and J by 9 bases, with 14 bases of the junction left unmatched. The CDR3 is 14 amino acids. Germline loops: CDR1 SQVTM, CDR2 ANQGSEA. CDR3 DNA sequence: TGCAGCTCATTACTTTCGGCGGGAGGGACTGAGCAGTTCTTC. This gives the protein CSSLLSAGGTEQFF.

This clone appeared once. The chain uses TRBV4-2 and TRBJ2-7; TRBD2 aligns across 9 bases. Germline CDR1 is LGHNA and CDR2 is YNFKEQ. J lost 3 bases, V lost 5 bases, and 11 bases had no gene match. CDR3 length equals 16 residues. The CDR3, as DNA: TGTGCCAGCAGCACTGGGTCGCGGGAGGGCCTCTACGAGCAGTACTTC. This gives the protein CASSTGSREGLYEQYF.